This record covers a single TCR beta chain. Antigen unknown. Here immunoSEQ multiplex PCR was the method, and the copy in TCRdb shows in-frame clones only, minus some. The table lists tens of thousands of clones, under 95% of them singletons. Blood CD4+ CD25-high CD127-low regulatory T cells supplied the genomic DNA template. This sample was included in a study of regulatory and conventional T cells in RAG deficiency. General study points: Omenn patients showed >80% Treg-Tconv overlap and shorter CDR3 lengths.

CDR3 size: 15 residues. Trimming took off 0 bases at V and 3 bases at J, with 12 bases between the two ends. Germline values: CDR1 SGHRS, CDR2 YFSETQ. Another study also made use of these data, one on regulatory T cells. This second study says: Primers: 52 TRBV forward and 13 TRBJ reverse.

Sequenced input: Tregs sorted from blood. The sequence derives from a human donor in good health. The chain combines TRBV5-1 with TRBJ1-1; a weak D match, TRBD1 (6 bases). The CDR3 here is CASSLATGWHTEAFF. For the CDR3, the DNA is TGCGCCAGCAGCTTGGCCACAGGGTGGCACACTGAAGCTTTCTTT.